What follows is one TCR beta chain and its context. Its antigen is undetermined. TRB cDNA libraries were made by UMI-labeled 5' RACE. Following a re-call of the 5' RACE reads, TCRdb has one entry per CDR3 protein and lacks DNA. The table lists about 57,000 distinct CDR3 sequences. The entry originates in a study of CXCR3-negative and CXCR3-positive naive CD8 T cells. Naive CD8+ T cells showed a CD45RO-CCR7+CD27+CD95- phenotype. Whole-study results and caveats: CXCR3-positive naive cells carried more hydrophobic TRB CDR3s than CXCR3-negative naive cells did.

This receptor was obtained from a human donor in good health. Some clones in this sample may be carry-over from other donors' samples. Sequencing was carried out using naive CXCR3+ CD8+ T cells from blood. This sample's subset: CD45RO-CCR7+CD27+CD95- naive CD8+ T cells expressing CXCR3 (TNR3+).

The CDR3 loop reads CASSPGQGNSYNEQFF. The chain couples TRBV7-2 to TRBJ2-1; TCRdb's assignment of TRBD1 cannot be checked, as there is no DNA. The CDR3 runs to 16 residues. Germline V gene data show CDR1 as SGHTA and CDR2 as FQGNSA.